Listed below are T cell receptor beta chains from one sample, sequenced in a study of brain T cells in children with intractable seizures. Data came from immunoSEQ multiplex PCR; TCRdb stores just in-frame clones and leaves some out. The data show 340,000 or so clones, roughly 93% seen once. This specimen was peripheral blood, taken approximately 5 months after surgery. These receptors originate from a boy younger than two with tuberous sclerosis and intractable seizures. The CDR3 runs from the conserved cysteine through the conserved F or W. The D gene is left open where the match is weak. Size values are once, few and many counts, or a class for expanded clones, and some rows have none.

J	D	V	size	DNA	CDR3
TRBJ2-3	NA	TRBV7-9	NA	TGTGCCAGCAGCTTAGGGGCAGATACGCAGTATTTT	CASSLGADTQYF
TRBJ1-6	NA	TRBV5-4	NA	TGTGCCAGCAGCTTGGGATTTGGGGGCGATTCCTCACCCCTCCACTTT	CASSLGFGGDSSPLHF
TRBJ2-5	NA	TRBV9	NA	TGTGCCAGCAGCGTAGGGCCGACCATTGGGGCAGACCAAGAGACCCAGTACTTC	CASSVGPTIGADQETQYF
TRBJ1-2	TRBD1	TRBV5-6	NA	TGTGCCAGCAGCTCCGGACAGGGTCGGTATGGCTACACCTTC	CASSSGQGRYGYTF
TRBJ2-7	NA	TRBV19	once	TGTGCCAGTAGACCGTCGGAGACTTACGAGCAGTACTTC	CASRPSETYEQYF
TRBJ2-3	TRBD1	TRBV19	NA	TGTGCCAGTGGACAGGGCAGGGCAGATACGCAGTATTTT	CASGQGRADTQYF
TRBJ2-1	NA	TRBV7-3	NA	TGTGCCAGCAGCCCCCTCCCAGGGCTCTACAATGAGCAGTTCTTC	CASSPLPGLYNEQFF
TRBJ1-2	TRBD1	TRBV5-1	once	TGCGCCAGCAGCCCCGGGACAGCCTATGGCTACACCTTC	CASSPGTAYGYTF
TRBJ1-5	NA	TRBV6-5	NA	TGTGCCAGCAGTCAACAGGGAGGTCAGCCCCAGCATTTT	CASSQQGGQPQHF
TRBJ2-3	NA	TRBV30	NA	TGTGCCTGGAGCCCGGACTATACGCAGTATTTT	CAWSPDYTQYF
TRBJ2-3	TRBD1	TRBV6-2/TRBV6-3	NA	TGTGCCAGCAGTTACAGGGGGCTCCCCCCAGATACGCAGTATTTT	CASSYRGLPPDTQYF
TRBJ2-5	TRBD2	TRBV14	NA	TGTGCCAGCAGCCCGGGACTAGCGGGAGTAGAGACCCAGTACTTC	CASSPGLAGVETQYF
TRBJ1-3	NA	TRBV24-1	few	TGTGCCACCAGTGACCCGAAAGGCTCTGGAAACACCATATATTTT	CATSDPKGSGNTIYF
TRBJ2-7	NA	TRBV3-1/TRBV3-2	NA	TGTGCCAGCAGCCAAGCCCCGACTGGAAACGAGCAGTACTTC	CASSQAPTGNEQYF
TRBJ2-3	NA	TRBV4-2	NA	TGTGCCAGCAGCCAAGGAGGAGCTAGCGGCACAGATACGCAGTATTTT	CASSQGGASGTDTQYF
TRBJ1-4	NA	TRBV4-2	once	TGTGCCAGCAGCCCCATCCGGGTTAATGAAAAACTGTTTTTT	CASSPIRVNEKLFF
TRBJ2-1	NA	TRBV28	NA	TGTGCCAGCAGTTCGCTAGCAGCCTACAATGAGCAGTTCTTC	CASSSLAAYNEQFF
TRBJ1-2	NA	TRBV21-1	NA	TGTGCCAGCAGCAAAGAGGGCCGTCGAAGTTATGGCTACACCTTC	CASSKEGRRSYGYTF
TRBJ2-1	TRBD1	TRBV7-9	NA	TGTGCCAGCAGCTCACAGGGGGCTGATGAGCAGTTCTTC	CASSSQGADEQFF
TRBJ1-2	NA	TRBV30	NA	TGTGCCTGGAGTGGAAGGAACTATGGCTACACCTTC	CAWSGRNYGYTF
TRBJ2-7	TRBD1	TRBV2	once	TGTGCCAGCAGTGGAAAGGGGGACAGCTCGAGTAGCTTCACGTCTGGGTTCCGATACGAGCAGTACTTC	CASSGKGDSSSSFTSGFRYEQYF
TRBJ2-7	TRBD2	TRBV7-9	NA	TGTGCCAGCAGCTTAGTGGACAGGCTATCTCTAGCGGGAGGTTACGAGCAGTACTTC	CASSLVDRLSLAGGYEQYF
TRBJ2-7	TRBD2	TRBV12-5	NA	TGTGCTAGTGGTACCACGGACAGGGGACTAGCGGGTCTGAGCTCCTACGAGCAGTACTTC	CASGTTDRGLAGLSSYEQYF
TRBJ1-5	NA	TRBV5-6	once	TGTGCCAGCAGCTTGGGAGGAGGGTTGGTACCCCAGCATTTT	CASSLGGGLVPQHF
TRBJ2-1	TRBD2	TRBV5-5	NA	TGTGCCAGCAGCCAAGCGGGGGGGCCGTTTCCTGAGCAGTTCTTC	CASSQAGGPFPEQFF
TRBJ1-1	NA	TRBV18	NA	TGTGCCAACTCACAAGAGGTTGGGGAAGGGGCTGAAGCTTTCTTT	CANSQEVGEGAEAFF
TRBJ2-1	NA	TRBV5-1	NA	TGCGCCAGCAGCTTGGGCGAACTAGTCAGCTCCTACAATGAGCAGTTCTTC	CASSLGELVSSYNEQFF
TRBJ2-7	TRBD2	TRBV4-1	NA	TGCGCCAGCAGCCAGGAAGGGGGGACTAGCGGGAGCTACGAGCAGTACTTC	CASSQEGGTSGSYEQYF
TRBJ2-5	NA	TRBV7-9	NA	TGTGCCAGCAGCCGTTTGGTGGGCGGACCTAGTTTAGAGACCCAGTACTTC	CASSRLVGGPSLETQYF